There are a few counts of the clone carrying this T cell receptor beta chain. The source of the sample is a study of T cell responses to AZD1222 COVID-19 vaccine. Libraries were prepared by immunoSEQ multiplex PCR; TCRdb keeps only in-frame clonotypes and omits some of them. In the table there are roughly 160,000 clones, roughly nine tenths of which are singletons. Per the germline V gene, CDR1 is MNHEY and CDR2 is SVGAGI. V gave up 7 bases and J gave up 1 base, with 13 bases separating them. The CDR3 is 14 residues long. This TCR derives from an adult who received the AZD1222 COVID-19 vaccine. This material consisted of peripheral blood, taken 28 days after the second AZD1222 dose. The chain carries TRBV6-5 and TRBJ1-1; TRBD1 might be the D (6 bases). CDR3 coding DNA: TGTGCCAGCAACACAAGGGGGGGGAACACTGAAGCTTTCTTT. The encoded protein is CASNTRGGNTEAFF.